This T cell receptor (beta chain) was recorded in a study of blood T cell repertoires in COVID-19. Study information: Samples of COVID-19 (acute and convalescent) were obtained from the United States, Italy and Spain.

The CDR3 runs to 14 residues. Looked up from germline, CDR1 is SGHAT and CDR2 is FQNNGV. V lost 5 bases, J lost 3 bases, and 14 bases lay in between. Profiling relied on immunoSEQ multiplex PCR, and the TCRdb table lists in-frame clones only, not all of them. In the table there are approximately 430,000 clones, around 86% of which are singletons. The genes are TRBV11-2 and TRBJ2-7; D is ambiguous. The specimen was peripheral blood. The receptor was derived from a woman in her 30s with active or convalescent COVID-19. Written as DNA, the CDR3 is TGTGCCAGCAGCCAACTCACCAAACTCTACGAGCAGTACTTC. It yields the protein CASSQLTKLYEQYF.